One sample yielded the 12 T cell receptor beta chains listed below, sequenced in a study. TCRdb re-called the RT-PCR reads through MiXCR, storing one row per CDR3 protein. The data show about 680,000 distinct CDR3 sequences, with 14% seen just once and 3.6% held by the top ten. Sequenced input: memory CD4+ T cells from blood. Receptors were obtained from a female donor in good health, serving as a healthy control.

This clonotype was seen once. This chain joins TRBV11-2 and TRBJ2-6; 12 nucleotides align to TRBD1. The germline gives CDR1 SGHAT, CDR2 FQNNGV. The CDR3 length is 17 residues. J was trimmed by 4 bases and V by 4 bases; bases with no gene match: 5. The CDR3 DNA is TGTGCCAGCAGCTCGGGACAGGGGGCGCTCGGGGCCAACGTCCTGACTTTC. Protein: CASSSGQGALGANVLTF.

This clonotype was detected only a few times. The chain uses TRBV3-1 and TRBJ2-7; D is unresolved. The V end lost 3 bases, the J end lost 5 bases, and 8 bases lay between the germline ends. The CDR3 has 12 residues. Germline values: CDR1 LGHDT, CDR2 YNNKEL (reference sequence). CDR3 sequence: CASSQTLDEQYF. CDR3 coding DNA: TGTGCCAGCAGCCAGACTCTGGACGAGCAGTACTTC.

This clonotype has only a few counts. The chain has TRBV12-3 or TRBV12-4 and TRBJ1-2; TRBD1 might be the D (5 bases). This CDR3 is built from 15 residues. V was trimmed by 6 bases and J by 4 bases, leaving 18 bases between them. The CDR3 reads CASSRRAVGGYGYTF. The CDR3 DNA is TGTGCCAGCAGCCGAAGGGCAGTGGGGGGCTATGGCTACACCTTC.

The chain uses TRBV10-3 and TRBJ2-2; D call uncertain. V lost 8 bases to trimming and J lost 0 bases, with 10 bases between them. The germline gives CDR1 ENHRY, CDR2 SYGVKD. The CDR3 length is 14 residues. The CDR3 DNA follows: TGTGCCATCCGAGGATTTACGAACACCGGGGAGCTGTTTTTT. Translating gives CAIRGFTNTGELFF.

This clonotype has a handful of counts. The genes are TRBV6-5 and TRBJ2-6; TRBD1 agrees at 7 bases. Germline assignment: CDR1 MNHEY and CDR2 SVGAGI. There are 18 residues in the CDR3. The junction had 11 bases not matched to a gene; V was cut back by 6 bases and J by 0 bases. As DNA, the CDR3 is TGTGCCAGCAGGGGGGCTGGACAGGAATTCTCTGGGGCCAACGTCCTGACTTTC. Residues: CASRGAGQEFSGANVLTF.

The sample holds many counts of this clonotype. The rearrangement uses TRBV11-2 and TRBJ2-5, with D possibly TRBD1 on 6 matching bases. Germline V CDR1 and CDR2: SGHAT, FQNNGV. The V gene lost 0 bases and the J gene lost 4 bases, with 15 bases spanning the gap. The CDR3 extends over 16 amino acids. The CDR3 nucleotides are TGTGCCAGCAGCTTAGAACAGGGTGGAGGTGGAGAGACCCAGTACTTC. Translated, it gives CASSLEQGGGGETQYF.

In this sample, this clonotype turned up many times. The J gene is TRBJ1-2, the V gene TRBV7-2; a possible D gene is TRBD1 (5 bases). CDR1 and CDR2 (germline): SGHTA, FQGNSA. V dropped 3 bases and J dropped 3 bases, with 8 bases sitting between them. The CDR3 is 13 residues long. The CDR3 sequence is CASSFDSYYGYTF. The DNA of the CDR3 is TGTGCCAGCAGCTTCGACAGCTACTATGGCTACACCTTC.

This clonotype was seen many times. The rearrangement uses TRBV12-3 or TRBV12-4 and TRBJ2-1, with 8 bases aligning to TRBD2. This CDR3 is 14 amino acids long. Trimming cost V 5 bases and J 7 bases; bases outside gene matches: 7. CDR3 residues: CASSPGGGRNEQFF. CDR3 coding DNA: TGTGCCAGCAGTCCGGGAGGGGGAAGAAATGAGCAGTTCTTC.

The gene calls are TRBV5-1 and TRBJ1-1; D gene unclear. With 0 bases removed from V and 4 bases from J, the gap between germline ends came to 10 bases. There are 14 residues in the CDR3. The germline V gene has CDR1 SGHRS and CDR2 YFSETQ. The CDR3 bases are TGCGCCAGCAGCTTGGACTGGGTGAGCACTGAAGCTTTCTTT. Protein sequence: CASSLDWVSTEAFF.

There are many counts of this clonotype. V is TRBV7-6 and J is TRBJ2-5; 7 positions agree with TRBD1. This CDR3 is built from 15 residues. The germline V gene encodes CDR1 SGHVS and CDR2 FNYEAQ. Losses at the gene ends were 2 bases for V and 1 base for J; bases not matched to a gene: 4. The CDR3 reads CASSLLTGRQETQYF. Written as DNA, the CDR3 is TGTGCCAGCAGCTTACTGACAGGGCGCCAAGAGACCCAGTACTTC.

This clonotype was seen only a few times. V is TRBV28 and J is TRBJ1-2, with D uncertain. Germline CDR1 is MDHEN and CDR2 is SYDVKM. The CDR3 sequence is 12 residues long. The V end lost 2 bases, the J end lost 7 bases, and 8 bases lay between the germline ends. CDR3 residues: CASSLNTRGYTF. For the CDR3, the DNA is TGTGCCAGCAGTTTAAATACCCGTGGCTACACCTTC.

This clonotype was seen ten or more times. The chain recombines TRBV29-1 with TRBJ2-3; tentatively, D is TRBD2 (6 bases). Trimming removed 7 bases from V and 1 base from J, with 15 bases in between. Germline V gene sequence: CDR1 SQVTM, CDR2 ANQGSEA. The CDR3 is made up of 14 amino acids. This chain's CDR3 is CSAPGRDGTDTQYF. CDR3 in DNA: TGCAGCGCCCCGGGGCGGGACGGCACAGATACGCAGTATTTT.